This T cell receptor (beta chain) was documented in a study of shared clonotypes between healthy human individuals. Whole-study context: Donors were a couple of women and a few men aged 18 to 49. Per donor, three plates held CD4 naive cells, three held CD4 memory, two held CD8 naive and one held CD8 memory.

The repertoire was sequenced with immunoSEQ multiplex PCR; TCRdb's copy has only in-frame clones and lacks some. The data contain about 300,000 clones, roughly 70% of them singletons. The V end lost 2 bases, the J end lost 7 bases, and 14 bases lay between the germline ends. The CDR3 is 14 amino acids. The germline V gene has CDR1 SGHTA and CDR2 FQGTGA. Overall study findings and caveats: Since donors were few, the genetic and exposure-history diversity represented was limited.

Comment on this clone: Its target is not known.

The sample consisted of memory CD4+ T cells sorted from blood. Subset reported: CD45RA-negative fraction. J is TRBJ1-2 and V is TRBV7-3; possible D gene TRBD1, 6 bases. This clonotype was sampled from a man aged 25-40 years in good health. CDR3 DNA sequence: TGTGCCAGCAGCTTAGGTGGGGGCGCGTTTGGCTACACCTTC. It yields the protein CASSLGGGAFGYTF.